The 18 T cell receptor beta chains in this list originate from one sample, sequenced in a study of T cell repertoires in cytomegalovirus infection. Their antigen targets remain unknown. TCRdb redid the calling of the reads with MiXCR, one entry per CDR3 protein. The sample gives about 900,000 distinct CDR3 sequences, less than 35% of which show up once; about 14% is in the top ten. The material sequenced was cultured CD8+ T cells from PBMCs, taken from culture after CMV antigen stimulation. Every receptor here comes from a human donor in good health (CMV status not recorded). Some clones in this sample may be carry-over from other donors' samples.

This clonotype was seen a few times. The chain couples TRBV6-1 to TRBJ1-5; D gene unclear. The length of the CDR3 is 14 residues. V lost 6 bases and J lost 4, with 13 bases in between. CDR1 is MNHNS and CDR2 is SASEGT in the germline V gene. The CDR3 nucleotides read TGTGCCAGCAGCCAGATATCGGCGAATCAGCCCCAGCATTTT. Translated: CASSQISANQPQHF.

The chain has TRBV7-4 and TRBJ1-4; 8 bases agree with TRBD1. V was pared by 5 bases and J by 3 bases, with 11 bases of the junction left unmatched. Germline lookup yields CDR1 SGHVT and CDR2 SQSDAQ. The CDR3 runs 17 residues. This CDR3 is CASSRTPKQGANEKLFF. The DNA of the CDR3 is TGTGCCAGCAGCCGGACTCCCAAACAGGGGGCTAATGAAAAACTGTTTTTT.

This clonotype has more than one count but fewer than ten. The V call is TRBV19, the J call TRBJ1-1, with D tentatively TRBD1 (6 bases). CDR3 length: 15 amino acids. V was trimmed by 11 bases and J by 2 bases, leaving 21 bases between them. Germline CDR1 and CDR2: LNHDA and SQIVND (reference sequence). The CDR3 spells CASRQPGHLNTEAFF. CDR3 nucleotides: TGTGCCTCAAGGCAACCGGGACACCTAAACACTGAAGCTTTCTTT.

This clonotype was seen more than once but under ten times. V is TRBV7-6 and J is TRBJ1-1; D may be TRBD1 (5 bases). V lost 11 bases, J lost 6 bases, and 16 bases lay in between. The germline gives CDR1 SGHVS, CDR2 FNYEAQ. CDR3 length: 12 amino acids. The CDR3 loop reads CAEGQGQPEAFF. The CDR3 nucleotides are TGTGCCGAGGGGCAGGGTCAACCTGAAGCTTTCTTT. Full variable domain (remainder filled in from reference TRBV7-6 and TRBJ1-1): GAGVSQSPRYKVTKRGQDVALRCDPISGHVSLYWYRQALGQGPEFLTYFNYEAQQDKSGLPNDRFSAERPEGSISTLTIQRTEQRDSAMYRCAEGQGQPEAFFGQGTRLTVV.

V and J are TRBV27 and TRBJ1-1; D call uncertain. The CDR3 contains 14 residues. With 4 bases removed from V and 1 base from J, the gap between germline ends came to 10 bases. Germline CDR1 is MNHEY and CDR2 is SMNVEV (reference sequence). The CDR3 protein is CASSYLATNTEAFF. The CDR3 DNA reads TGTGCCAGCAGTTATTTGGCTACGAACACTGAAGCTTTCTTT.

This clonotype was seen a few times. V is TRBV4-1 and J is TRBJ2-1; D may be TRBD1 (5 bases). This CDR3 is 14 amino acids long. V dropped 0 bases and J dropped 4 bases, with 7 bases sitting between them. Germline CDR1 is MGHRA and CDR2 is YSYEKL. The CDR3 loop is CASSQEKGYNEQFF. The DNA for the CDR3 is TGCGCCAGCAGCCAAGAAAAGGGGTACAATGAGCAGTTCTTC.

The gene calls are TRBV27 and TRBJ1-5; 7 bases align to TRBD1. V gave up 8 bases and J gave up 6 bases; unmatched junction bases: 10. CDR1 is MNHEY, CDR2 SMNVEV, per germline (reference sequence). The CDR3 consists of 14 residues. The CDR3 DNA is TGTGCCAGCTGGAGTCGACAGGGAAGTCAGCCCCAGCATTTT. Protein: CASWSRQGSQPQHF.

This clonotype is a singleton in its sample. This chain links TRBV27 with TRBJ1-3; D is unclear. The CDR3 is 14 amino acids. Germline V lookup: CDR1 MNHEY, CDR2 SMNVEV (reference sequence). Trimming left V 6 bases short and J 0 bases short, with 9 bases between. For the CDR3, the DNA is TGTGCCAGCAGGCCTTATTACTCTGGAAACACCATATATTTT. Protein sequence: CASRPYYSGNTIYF.

This clonotype was observed a handful of times. The chain carries TRBV20-1 and TRBJ2-7; 10 nucleotides line up with TRBD1. V was clipped by 1 base and J by 0 bases; unmatched bases: 18. The CDR3 has 20 amino acids. Germline-derived CDR1 and CDR2 are DFQATT and SNEGSKA (reference sequence). Here the CDR3 DNA reads TGCAGTGCTAGAGTTATATCCACCAGGGACAGGGGCCCCCGCTCCTACGAGCAGTACTTC. This encodes CSARVISTRDRGPRSYEQYF.

This clonotype turned up a few times. This chain uses TRBV7-6 with TRBJ2-1; D not resolved. Per germline, CDR1 SGHVS and CDR2 FNYEAQ. The CDR3 is made up of 13 amino acids. Trimming cost V 6 bases and J 4 bases, with 10 bases left between them. Here the CDR3 reads CASSEQPYNEQFF. The CDR3 coding sequence is TGTGCCAGCAGTGAACAGCCTTACAATGAGCAGTTCTTC.

This clonotype has a count of ten or more. V usage is TRBV27 and J usage is TRBJ2-1; D is uncertain. CDR1 and CDR2 from the germline V gene are MNHEY and SMNVEV (reference sequence). V gave up 0 bases and J gave up 7 bases, with 7 bases separating them. There are 13 residues in the CDR3. The CDR3 DNA reads TGTGCCAGCAGTTTATCGGTTAGGAATGAGCAGTTCTTC. Its translation: CASSLSVRNEQFF.

The V gene is TRBV4-1, the J gene TRBJ2-2; D unresolved. Germline lookup yields CDR1 MGHRA and CDR2 YSYEKL. Trimming cost V 1 base and J 5 bases, with 5 bases left between them. The CDR3 totals 13 residues. CDR3 sequence reads: CASSQVPTGELFF. DNA for the CDR3: TGCGCCAGCAGCCAAGTCCCGACCGGGGAGCTGTTTTTT.

This clonotype was counted at least ten times. V and J are TRBV11-1 and TRBJ2-7; D is possibly TRBD1 (6 bases). CDR1 and CDR2 from the germline V gene are SGHAT and FQDESV (reference sequence). The CDR3 loop spans 15 amino acids. V shed 3 bases and J shed 2 bases, with 14 bases lying between them. Written as DNA, the CDR3 is TGTGCCAGCAGCTTCGAGACAGGACCTACCTACGAGCAGTACTTC. This encodes CASSFETGPTYEQYF.

This clonotype was counted between two and nine times. The rearrangement uses TRBV28 and TRBJ1-2, with no clear D. V was shortened by 4 bases and J by 8 bases, with 8 bases between the two germline ends. The germline CDR1 and CDR2 sequences are MDHEN and SYDVKM. The CDR3 totals 11 residues. DNA of the CDR3: TGTGCCAGCAGTTACGCCCGCGGCTACACCTTC. Translated: CASSYARGYTF.

In its sample, this clonotype was seen many times. The V and J genes are TRBV6-1 and TRBJ1-5, with 12 positions matching TRBD1. With 6 bases clipped from V and 5 bases from J, the junction kept 8 bases outside the gene matches. The CDR3 contains 16 residues. The germline CDR1 and CDR2 sequences are MNHNS and SASEGT. The DNA of the CDR3 is TGTGCCAGCAGGCCCCCCGGGACAGGGGGCGATCAGCCCCAGCATTTT. As protein: CASRPPGTGGDQPQHF.

This clonotype was counted a few times. This chain connects TRBV6-2 or TRBV6-3 to TRBJ1-1; 8 nucleotides agree with TRBD1. Germline CDR1 reads MNHEY; CDR2 reads SVGEGT. After removal of 7 bases from V and 1 base from J, the junction contained 11 bases not matched to a gene. This CDR3 region has 16 residues. CDR3 in amino acids: CASTNRDRQRNTEAFF. CDR3 bases: TGTGCCAGCACCAACCGGGACAGGCAACGGAACACTGAAGCTTTCTTT.

This clonotype occurred a few times. The genes are TRBV7-6 and TRBJ1-4, with TRBD1 matching over 8 bases. V lost 5 bases and J lost 4; bases outside the gene matches: 6. CDR3 length: 15 residues. The germline gives CDR1 SGHVS, CDR2 FNYEAQ. The CDR3 coding sequence is TGTGCCAGCAGCCGCCGGGACAGGAGTAATGAAAAACTGTTTTTT. Residues: CASSRRDRSNEKLFF.

The V and J genes are TRBV7-6 and TRBJ1-2, with 7 bases aligning to TRBD1. The germline gives CDR1 SGHVS, CDR2 FNYEAQ. Unmatched junction bases numbered 10, after V lost 5 bases and J lost 7 bases. CDR3 length equals 14 residues. The CDR3 spells CASSPGTDFSGYTF. In DNA, the CDR3 is TGTGCCAGCAGCCCCGGGACAGATTTTAGTGGCTACACCTTC.